Following are 17 T cell receptor beta chains from one sample sequenced in a study of blood T cells in healthy people across ages. A sample-barcoded 5' primer and a J-beta primer mix were used in a second PCR of roughly 7 to 12 cycles. TCRdb used MiXCR to reprocess the 5' RACE reads, holding one entry per CDR3 protein. The data contain around 1.7 million distinct CDR3 sequences, roughly 27% of them seen just once; the ten biggest clones take up 7.7%. Input material: blood. The receptors originated from a woman younger than 45 in good health.

This sequence joins TRBV4-1 and TRBJ2-1; D gene ambiguous. From germline, CDR1 is MGHRA and CDR2 YSYEKL. Trimming took 1 base from V and 0 from J, leaving 10 bases between them. The CDR3 runs 16 residues. The CDR3 is CASSQAALSSYNEQFF. The CDR3 DNA reads TGCGCCAGCAGCCAAGCAGCCCTGAGCTCCTACAATGAGCAGTTCTTC.

Comments on this clonotype: A much larger clone is a single base away; this may be a read error. The chain couples TRBV7-3 to TRBJ2-7; 8 bases agree with TRBD2. Germline V gives CDR1 SGHTA, CDR2 FQGTGA. The CDR3 consists of 14 residues. CDR3 sequence: CATNGVAGLYERYF. The CDR3 bases are TGTGCCACAAACGGGGTAGCGGGGCTATACGAGCGGTACTTC. Full variable domain (rest looked up from reference TRBV7-3 and TRBJ2-7): GAGVSQTPSNKVTEKGKYVELRCDPISGHTALYWYRQSLGQGPEFLIYFQGTGAADDSGLPNDRFFAVRPEGSVSTLKIQRTERGDSAVYLCATNGVAGLYERYFGPGTRLTVT.

V usage is TRBV20-1 and J usage is TRBJ2-1, with 9 positions matching TRBD2. This CDR3 comprises 16 residues. Losses at the gene ends were 3 bases for V and 4 bases for J; bases not matched to a gene: 10. Germline CDR1 is DFQATT and CDR2 is SNEGSKA (reference sequence). The CDR3 DNA reads TGCAGTGCTAGGTTCCCAGCGGGAGGACCTTACAATGAGCAGTTCTTC. As protein: CSARFPAGGPYNEQFF.

This clonotype has a handful of counts. Since a much larger clone is just one base distant, this may be a read error. The CDR3 coding sequence is TGTGGCACCAGTGATCCCGGACAGGAACAAGAGACCCAGTACTTC. Residues: CGTSDPGQEQETQYF. This chain uses TRBV24-1 with TRBJ2-5; 7 nucleotides agree with TRBD1. Looked up from germline, CDR1 is KGHDR and CDR2 is SFDVKD. CDR3 length: 15 residues.

Only a few counts were recorded for this clonotype. The chain has TRBV27 and TRBJ2-7; 7 bases agree with TRBD1. This CDR3 contains 15 residues. V dropped 4 bases and J dropped 3; count of bases not matched to a gene: 9. Germline assignment: CDR1 MNHEY and CDR2 SMNVEV (reference sequence). CDR3 sequence: CASSSPGDSIYEQYF. The DNA of the CDR3 is TGTGCCAGCAGTTCGCCCGGGGACAGCATCTACGAGCAGTACTTC.

Details on this clonotype: Being one base from a much bigger clone, this may be a read error. The chain has TRBV7-3 and TRBJ2-5, with 9 positions matching TRBD1. The assigned J gene may be wrong: the sequence end matches TRBJ2-1 better. This CDR3 spans 14 amino acids. Germline-derived CDR1 and CDR2 are SGHTA and FQGTGA. CDR3 amino acids: CASSPGTGKKTQFF. CDR3 DNA sequence: TGTGCCAGCAGTCCCGGGACAGGGAAGAAGACCCAGTTCTTC.

The sample holds a few counts of this clonotype. The junction departs from the called germline gene at one end, perhaps through a read error. V is TRBV29-1 and J is TRBJ1-1; TRBD1 matches at 7 bases. This CDR3 is 13 amino acids long. Germline CDR1 SQVTM, CDR2 ANQGSEA. CDR3 sequence: CSVDPQGGTKAFF. The CDR3 bases are TGCAGCGTTGACCCCCAGGGGGGCACTAAAGCTTTCTTT.

This chain uses TRBV3-1 with TRBJ2-1; D not certain. The V gene's germline CDR1 is LGHDT and CDR2 YNNKEL (reference sequence). Trimming removed 1 base from V and 12 bases from J, with 10 bases in between. The CDR3 is 12 residues long. This chain's CDR3 is CASSQVYEGQFF. The CDR3 DNA reads as TGTGCCAGCAGCCAAGTGTACGAAGGGCAGTTCTTC.

The chain combines TRBV11-2 with TRBJ2-7, with D possibly TRBD1 on 6 matching bases. This CDR3 has 15 amino acids. V lost 4 bases and J lost 3, with 16 bases in between. From germline, CDR1 is SGHAT and CDR2 FQNNGV. Written as DNA, the CDR3 is TGTGCCAGCAGCTCCCCTAGCTCGGACAGCTACGAGCAGTACTTC. Translation: CASSSPSSDSYEQYF.

The chain is built from TRBV20-1 and TRBJ2-1; 8 nucleotides agree with TRBD2. Germline V gene lookup returns CDR1 DFQATT and CDR2 SNEGSKA (reference sequence). J lost 9 bases, V lost 3 bases, and 13 bases had no gene match. The CDR3 totals 15 residues. This chain's CDR3 is CSARTGLSGRPEQFF. The CDR3 DNA reads as TGCAGTGCTAGGACGGGACTAAGCGGGAGACCTGAGCAGTTCTTC.

The chain employs TRBV25-1 and TRBJ2-1, with 8 positions matching TRBD1. Germline trimming cut 3 bases from V and 9 bases from J; bases unmatched to any gene: 7. CDR1 MGHDK and CDR2 SYGVNS come from the germline V gene. This CDR3 has 14 residues. The CDR3 DNA follows: TGTGCCAGCAGTGACCGGACAGGGTATCTTGAGCAGTTCTTC. It is translated as CASSDRTGYLEQFF.

This rearrangement joins TRBV27 to TRBJ2-4, with 9 bases lining up with TRBD1. CDR3 length: 14 residues. V dropped 5 bases and J dropped 8; count of bases not matched to a gene: 7. The V gene's germline CDR1 is MNHEY and CDR2 SMNVEV (reference sequence). The CDR3 region has the DNA TGTGCCAGCAGTCCCTGGACAGGGGAGGACATTCAGTACTTC. Amino acid sequence: CASSPWTGEDIQYF.

The table lists this clonotype with many counts. V gene TRBV5-1 combines with J gene TRBJ2-3; TRBD1 matches at 8 bases. Germline lookup yields CDR1 SGHRS and CDR2 YFSETQ. Trimming at V came to 6 bases and at J to 3 bases, leaving 12 bases not matched to a gene. This CDR3 has 16 amino acids. For the CDR3, the DNA is TGCGCCAGCAAATACGGGACAGGCCAGGGAACAGATACGCAGTATTTT. It encodes CASKYGTGQGTDTQYF.

The J gene is TRBJ1-2, the V gene TRBV14; no reliable D call. Germline CDR1 reads SGHDN; CDR2 reads FVKESK. This CDR3 has 13 amino acids. V shed 6 bases and J shed 5 bases, with 13 bases lying between them. The CDR3: CASSEGERYGYTF. Written as DNA, the CDR3 is TGTGCCAGCAGTGAAGGAGAGAGGTATGGCTACACCTTC.

This clonotype was observed at least ten times. The V call is TRBV29-1, the J call TRBJ1-2; D remains unclear. This CDR3 has 13 amino acids. Germline lookup yields CDR1 SQVTM and CDR2 ANQGSEA. Trimming left V 3 bases short and J 2 bases short, with 10 bases between. CDR3 amino acids: CSVESTVNYGYTF. The CDR3 nucleotides read TGCAGCGTTGAGTCAACAGTAAACTATGGCTACACCTTC.

This clonotype showed up just a few times. The rearrangement uses TRBV20-1 and TRBJ1-6; TRBD1 matches at 8 bases. With 3 bases clipped from V and 2 bases from J, the junction kept 9 bases outside the gene matches. The CDR3 loop spans 17 amino acids. CDR1 and CDR2 from the germline V gene are DFQATT and SNEGSKA (reference sequence). This CDR3 is CSASSQDRVAYNSPLHF. The CDR3 coding sequence is TGCAGTGCTAGTTCCCAGGACAGGGTCGCCTATAATTCACCCCTCCACTTT.

This clonotype was recorded at least ten times. This chain joins TRBV6-5 and TRBJ1-5; TRBD1 is a possible D gene (6 bases). The ends were cut back, 5 bases at V and 0 bases at J, with 11 bases in the middle. This CDR3 has 15 amino acids. Germline CDR1 and CDR2: MNHEY and SVGAGI. As DNA, the CDR3 is TGTGCCAGCAGTAGGACAGTGTATAGCAATCAGCCCCAGCATTTT. It encodes CASSRTVYSNQPQHF.